This T cell receptor beta chain was sequenced for a study of response to subunit inactivated influenza vaccine. Study results and caveats: The authors suggested that every seasonal influenza vaccination recruits few new T cells.

TCRdb recomputed calls from the RT-PCR reads with MiXCR, one row per CDR3 protein. The data hold hundreds of thousands of distinct CDR3 sequences, with just over 20% observed a single time. This clonotype was seen a handful of times. Its antigen is still unknown. Per germline, CDR1 MNHEY and CDR2 SMNVEV (reference sequence). The CDR3 length is 15 residues. Trimming shortened V by 0 bases and J by 7 bases, and 10 bases separated the two germline ends. The TCR originated in a man between 50 and 69 years old who received an inactivated influenza vaccine. This chain joins TRBV27 and TRBJ1-6; possibly TRBD1 for D (6 bases). Source: PBMCs from blood, taken less than 22 months after vaccination. DNA for the CDR3: TGTGCCAGCAGTTTATCGGCGGGGGCAAATTCACCCCTCCACTTT. It specifies CASSLSAGANSPLHF.